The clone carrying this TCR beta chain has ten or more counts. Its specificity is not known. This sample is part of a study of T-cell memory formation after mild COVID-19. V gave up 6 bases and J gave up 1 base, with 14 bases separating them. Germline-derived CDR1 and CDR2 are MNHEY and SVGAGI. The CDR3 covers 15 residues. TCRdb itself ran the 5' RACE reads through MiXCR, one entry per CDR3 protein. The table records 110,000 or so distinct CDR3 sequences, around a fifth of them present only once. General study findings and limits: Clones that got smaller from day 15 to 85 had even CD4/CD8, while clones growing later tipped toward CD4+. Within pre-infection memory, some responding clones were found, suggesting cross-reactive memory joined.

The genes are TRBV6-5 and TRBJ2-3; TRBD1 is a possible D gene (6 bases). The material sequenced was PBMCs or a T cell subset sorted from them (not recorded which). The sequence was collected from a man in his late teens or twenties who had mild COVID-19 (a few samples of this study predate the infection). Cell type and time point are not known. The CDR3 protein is CASSPTGLRTDTQYF. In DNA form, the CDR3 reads TGTGCCAGCAGCCCGACAGGCCTACGCACAGATACGCAGTATTTT.